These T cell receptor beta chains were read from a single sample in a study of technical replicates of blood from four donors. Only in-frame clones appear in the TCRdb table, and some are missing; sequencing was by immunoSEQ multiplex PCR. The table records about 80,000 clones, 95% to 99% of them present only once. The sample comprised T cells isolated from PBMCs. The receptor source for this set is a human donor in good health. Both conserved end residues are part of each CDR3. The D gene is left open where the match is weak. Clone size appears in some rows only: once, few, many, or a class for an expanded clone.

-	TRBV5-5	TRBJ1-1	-	CASSWAMGAGANTEAFF	TGTGCCAGCAGCTGGGCGATGGGGGCAGGAGCGAACACTGAAGCTTTCTTT
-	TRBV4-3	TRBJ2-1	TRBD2	CASASGPSYNEQFF	TGCGCCAGCGCTAGCGGCCCCTCCTACAATGAGCAGTTCTTC
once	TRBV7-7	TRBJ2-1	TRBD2	CASSLREGPYNEQFF	TGTGCCAGCAGCTTGAGGGAGGGCCCGTACAATGAGCAGTTCTTC
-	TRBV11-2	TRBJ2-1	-	CASTHYNEQFF	TGTGCCAGCACCCATTACAATGAGCAGTTCTTC
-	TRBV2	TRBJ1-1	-	CASSDLGAGDTEAFF	TGTGCCAGCAGTGATCTGGGGGCGGGGGACACTGAAGCTTTCTTT
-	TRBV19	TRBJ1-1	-	CASSISREDAEAFF	TGTGCCAGTAGTATAAGCAGGGAGGACGCTGAAGCTTTCTTT
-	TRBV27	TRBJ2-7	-	CASGLYEQYF	TGTGCCAGCGGCCTCTACGAGCAGTACTTC
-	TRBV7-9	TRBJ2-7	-	CASRSGRYEQYF	TGTGCCAGCAGGTCAGGGAGGTACGAGCAGTACTTC
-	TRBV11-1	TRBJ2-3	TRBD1	CASSLRDRGPLTDTQYF	TGTGCCAGCAGCTTACGGGACAGGGGGCCCCTCACAGATACGCAGTATTTT
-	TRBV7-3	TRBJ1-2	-	CASSLSGNGYTF	TGTGCCAGCAGCTTATCAGGGAATGGCTACACCTTC